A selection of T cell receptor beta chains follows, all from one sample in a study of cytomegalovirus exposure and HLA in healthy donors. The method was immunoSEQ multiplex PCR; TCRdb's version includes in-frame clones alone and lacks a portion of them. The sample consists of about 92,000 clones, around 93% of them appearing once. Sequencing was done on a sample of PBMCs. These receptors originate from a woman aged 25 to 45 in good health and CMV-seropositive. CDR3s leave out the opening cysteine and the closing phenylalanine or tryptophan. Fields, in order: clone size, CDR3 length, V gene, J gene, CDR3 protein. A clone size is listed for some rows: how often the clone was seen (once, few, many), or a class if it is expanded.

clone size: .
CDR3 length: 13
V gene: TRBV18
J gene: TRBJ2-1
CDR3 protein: ASSLEIAGYNEQF

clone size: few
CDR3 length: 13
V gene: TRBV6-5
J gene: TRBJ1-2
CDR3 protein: ASSSRTGQAYGYT

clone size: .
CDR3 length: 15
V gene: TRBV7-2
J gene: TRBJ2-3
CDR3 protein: ASSLAASGLSTDTQY

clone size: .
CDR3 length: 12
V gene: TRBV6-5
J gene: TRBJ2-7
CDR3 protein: ASRPWDRGYEQY

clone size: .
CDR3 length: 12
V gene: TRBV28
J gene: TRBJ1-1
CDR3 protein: ASSLATGNTEAF

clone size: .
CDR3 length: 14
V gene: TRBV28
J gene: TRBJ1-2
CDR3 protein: ASSFVGTGGGYGYT

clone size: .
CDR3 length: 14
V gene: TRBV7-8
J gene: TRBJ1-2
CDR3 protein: ASSLVDRADNYGYT

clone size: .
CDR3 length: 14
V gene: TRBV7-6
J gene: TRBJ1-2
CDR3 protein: ASSLGRGTRMSGYT

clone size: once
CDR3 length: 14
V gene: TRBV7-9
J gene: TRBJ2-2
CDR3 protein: ASSFFGTRKTGELF

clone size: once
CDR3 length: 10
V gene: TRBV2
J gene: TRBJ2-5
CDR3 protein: ASREIGETQY

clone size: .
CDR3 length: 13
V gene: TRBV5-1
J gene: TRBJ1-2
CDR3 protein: ASSLDRGRFDGYT

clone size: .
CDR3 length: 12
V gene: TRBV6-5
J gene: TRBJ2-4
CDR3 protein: ASSYSREFDIQY

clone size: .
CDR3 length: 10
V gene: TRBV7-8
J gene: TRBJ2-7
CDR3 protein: ASSLYSGEQY

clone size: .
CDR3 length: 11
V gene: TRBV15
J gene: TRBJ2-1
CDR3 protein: ATSGRGVDEQF

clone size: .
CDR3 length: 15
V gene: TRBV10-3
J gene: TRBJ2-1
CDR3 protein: AISLTSGRARVNEQF

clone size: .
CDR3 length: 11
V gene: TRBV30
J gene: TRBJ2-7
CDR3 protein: AWRLAGGYEQY

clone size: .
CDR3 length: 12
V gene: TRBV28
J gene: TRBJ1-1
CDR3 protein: ASSLGGKNTEAF